This T cell receptor (beta chain) was obtained from a study of T cells in Graves' hyperthyroidism and ophthalmopathy. Background on the study: Prior to any treatment, at the point of initial diagnosis, peripheral blood was collected.

PBMCs were sourced from approximately 10 ml fresh peripheral blood. What was amplified from RNA transcripts were TCR beta CDR3 regions. The HTBI set primed first-round TCR CDR3 RT-PCR. MiXCR, run by TCRdb on the multiplex PCR reads, gives a single entry per CDR3 protein. The sample contains roughly 740,000 distinct CDR3 sequences, roughly 15% of which appear only once. The CDR3 loop spans 14 amino acids. Per the germline V gene, CDR1 is KGHSH and CDR2 is LQKENI. V was cut by 2 bases and J by 3 bases, with 10 bases left in between. Whole-study findings and limits: Blood also contained most expanded thyroid clonotypes above 0.001.

This clonotype appeared a few times. No antigen is known for it. The sequence was obtained from a man between 18 and 35 years old with Graves' hyperthyroidism. The chain joins TRBV18 to TRBJ2-5, with D perhaps matching TRBD2 (6 bases). What was sequenced was blood. CDR3 in DNA: TGTGCCAGCTCACCAGGGCTAGCGAAAGAGACCCAGTACTTC. Amino acids: CASSPGLAKETQYF.